This T cell receptor (beta chain) emerged from a study of cytomegalovirus exposure and HLA in healthy donors. Study-level information: The same platform was used for the 100 to 150 validation repertoires and the approximately 670 first-cohort repertoires, a later analysis reported. Study-wide results and caveats: The TCR clusters that emerged in the first cohort tended, a later analysis found, to co-occur in the approximately 120 validation repertoires. Rare TCR sequences dominated, though some public TCRs recurred in many donors.

The table came from immunoSEQ multiplex PCR; TCRdb's copy has only in-frame clones and leaves some out. The sample has some 250,000 clones, less than 95% seen once. These donors were members of the approximately 110-subject validation cohort, a group separate from the approximately 700-subject first cohort. Worth noting for this clone: What it binds is unknown.

V gave up 5 bases and J gave up 4 bases, with 12 bases separating them. CDR3 length: 13 amino acids. Germline V gene lookup returns CDR1 SGHTA and CDR2 FQGNSA. The chain carries TRBV7-2 and TRBJ2-7; D possibly matches TRBD1 or TRBD2 (5 bases each). The sequenced sample consisted of PBMCs. The clonotype originates from a woman under 40 in good health and CMV-seronegative. The CDR3 region has the DNA TGTGCCAGCAGCGAAACCTGGGGGTACGAGCAGTACTTC. Translating it yields CASSETWGYEQYF.